This T cell receptor (beta chain) was sequenced for a study of blood T cell repertoires in COVID-19. Study details: Samples taken during acute and convalescent COVID-19 were collected in the United States, Italy and Spain. T cells, B-cell-depleted T cells, or PBMCs provided the cDNA or gDNA that served as material.

In the source study's methods: By means of reference gene primer amplification, nucleated cell counts were estimated. The repertoire was sequenced with immunoSEQ multiplex PCR; TCRdb's copy has only in-frame clones and lacks some. V, J and clone size are taken as reported in that table, and D and trimming were inferred from the DNA itself. The table shows 80,000 or so clones, with around 86% occurring only once. Sequenced sample: peripheral blood. The TCR was taken from a woman in her sixties with acute or convalescent COVID-19.

The CDR3, as DNA: TGCGCCAGCAGCCAAGATCCGGGACTAGCGGGAGGAGATAATGAGCAGTTCTTC. Translated: CASSQDPGLAGGDNEQFF. The rearrangement links TRBV4-1 to TRBJ2-1, with 15 bases lining up with TRBD2. The CDR3 has 18 amino acids. The junction had 7 bases not matched to a gene; V was cut back by 0 bases and J by 7 bases. CDR1 is MGHRA, CDR2 YSYEKL, per germline.